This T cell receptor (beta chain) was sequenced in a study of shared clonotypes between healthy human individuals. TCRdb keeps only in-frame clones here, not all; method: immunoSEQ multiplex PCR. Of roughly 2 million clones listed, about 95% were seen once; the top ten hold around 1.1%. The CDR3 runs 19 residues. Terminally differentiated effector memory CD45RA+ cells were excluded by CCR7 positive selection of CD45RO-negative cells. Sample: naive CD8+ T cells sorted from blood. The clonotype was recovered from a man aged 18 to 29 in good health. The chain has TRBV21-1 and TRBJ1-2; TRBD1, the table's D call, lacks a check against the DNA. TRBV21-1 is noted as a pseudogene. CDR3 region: CASSKTLVRGIVEDYGYTF. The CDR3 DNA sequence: TGTGCCAGCAGCAAGACTCTGGTCAGGGGCATTGTGGAGGACTATGGCTACACCTTC.